A single sample is the source of the 16 T cell receptor beta chains below, sequenced in a study of beta chain features in type 1 diabetes. Expressed TCRB transcripts were sequenced, since all the RNA that had been isolated was reverse transcribed. Sequencing used immunoSEQ multiplex PCR; TCRdb keeps in-frame clones, though not all of them. The table lists over 500,000 clones, less than 20% of them singletons. Material: naive CD4+ T cells from blood. These receptor sequences come from a man between 18 and 35 years old in good health.

This clone was seen a handful of times. The gene calls are TRBV9 and TRBJ2-1; D is perhaps TRBD2 (6 bases). Trimming removed 0 bases from V and 0 bases from J, with 13 bases in between. The germline gives CDR1 SGDLS, CDR2 YYNGEE. This CDR3 is built from 17 residues. The CDR3 DNA sequence: TGTGCCAGCAGCGTAGGGGGGGATAGTCGCTCCTACAATGAGCAGTTCTTC. Translating it yields CASSVGGDSRSYNEQFF.

Comment on this clone: The sample holds other DNA sequences that translate to the same CDR3. CDR3 sequence reads: CASSPNTDTQYF. Written as DNA, the CDR3 is TGTGCCAGCAGCCCGAACACAGATACGCAGTATTTT. The chain is built from TRBV7-3 and TRBJ2-3; D gene unclear. V lost 5 bases to trimming and J lost 2 bases, with 5 bases between them. Germline V gene data show CDR1 as SGHTA and CDR2 as FQGTGA. The CDR3 has 12 residues.

The V call is TRBV6-5, the J call TRBJ1-2; TRBD1 agrees at 7 bases. The CDR3 totals 15 residues. J gave up 0 bases and V 5 bases, and 6 bases lay outside the gene matches. The V gene's germline CDR1 is MNHEY and CDR2 SVGAGI. In DNA form, the CDR3 reads TGTGCCAGCAGTCCCGGGACAGCCACTAACTATGGCTACACCTTC. Residues: CASSPGTATNYGYTF.

This clone occurred a few times. The chain is built from TRBV18 and TRBJ1-2, with a possible D match to TRBD1 (5 bases). Trimming removed 3 bases at V and 3 bases at J, with 14 bases between. Germline values: CDR1 KGHSH, CDR2 LQKENI. CDR3 length: 15 residues. The CDR3 spells CASSPFRGEDYGYTF. DNA of the CDR3: TGTGCCAGCTCACCTTTCCGGGGGGAGGACTATGGCTACACCTTC.

Comments on this clone: This sample includes further DNA sequences coding for the same CDR3. The chain couples TRBV19 to TRBJ2-5; D is perhaps TRBD1 or TRBD2 (5 bases each). This CDR3 region has 15 residues. CDR1 and CDR2 (germline): LNHDA, SQIVND (reference sequence). Trimming left V 2 bases short and J 1 base short, with 11 bases between. CDR3 bases: TGTGCCAGTAGTATACGAGGGGTGGCCCAAGAGACCCAGTACTTC. It specifies CASSIRGVAQETQYF. Full variable domain (rest looked up from reference TRBV19 and TRBJ2-5): DGGITQSPKYLFRKEGQNVTLSCEQNLNHDAMYWYRQDPGQGLRLIYYSQIVNDFQKGDIAEGYSVSREKKESFPLTVTSAQKNPTAFYLCASSIRGVAQETQYFGPGTRLLVL.

The rearrangement links TRBV7-2 to TRBJ2-7; D possibly corresponds to TRBD1 (5 bases). Per the germline V gene, CDR1 is SGHTA and CDR2 is FQGNSA. V lost 2 bases and J lost 3, with 14 bases in between. The CDR3 runs to 15 residues. The CDR3 reads CASSLQVDTDYEQYF. CDR3 sequence (DNA): TGTGCCAGCAGCTTACAAGTGGACACGGACTACGAGCAGTACTTC. The entire variable domain, with the rest obtained from reference TRBV7-2 and TRBJ2-7, is as follows: GAGVSQSPSNKVTEKGKDVELRCDPISGHTALYWYRQSLGQGLEFLIYFQGNSAPDKSGLPSDRFSAERTGGSVSTLTIQRTQQEDSAVYLCASSLQVDTDYEQYFGPGTRLTVT.

The genes are TRBV10-3 and TRBJ2-1, with 7 bases fitting TRBD1. The CDR3 loop spans 13 amino acids. V dropped 6 bases and J dropped 4; count of bases not matched to a gene: 3. CDR1 is ENHRY, CDR2 SYGVKD, per germline. In DNA, the CDR3 is TGTGCCATCAGCGGGACAGAGTACAATGAGCAGTTCTTC. Its protein is CAISGTEYNEQFF.

Details on this clone: The identical CDR3 is also encoded by other nucleotide sequences in the sample. The CDR3 bases are TGTGCCAGCAGTCCGTTCGGGGAAAAACTGTTTTTT. It specifies CASSPFGEKLFF. The chain couples TRBV5-4 to TRBJ1-4, with unresolved D. The CDR3 runs to 12 residues. V lost 5 bases and J 8 bases, leaving 10 bases between the germline ends. Germline assignment: CDR1 SGHNT and CDR2 YYREEE (reference sequence).

This clone has just a few counts. The chain is built from TRBV7-9 and TRBJ1-5; no definite D call. Between the trimmed V and J ends, which lost 3 bases and 0 bases, there was a span of 12 bases. This CDR3 has 16 amino acids. Germline loops: CDR1 SEHNR, CDR2 FQNEAQ (reference sequence). CDR3 nucleotides: TGTGCCAGCAGCTTGGTGACCCAAAATAGCAATCAGCCCCAGCATTTT. Amino acids: CASSLVTQNSNQPQHF.

In its sample, this clone was seen a few times. This chain links TRBV19 with TRBJ1-2; D not resolved. The length of the CDR3 is 15 residues. CDR1 and CDR2 (germline): LNHDA, SQIVND (reference sequence). The ends were cut back, 5 bases at V and 2 bases at J, with 15 bases in the middle. The CDR3: CASSLGLLANYGYTF. The CDR3 DNA follows: TGTGCCAGTAGTCTCGGTCTGCTAGCGAACTATGGCTACACCTTC.

This chain joins TRBV7-2 and TRBJ1-5; D is possibly TRBD1 (5 bases). V dropped 4 bases and J dropped 2 bases, with 12 bases sitting between them. There are 15 residues in the CDR3. Germline CDR1 and CDR2: SGHTA and FQGNSA. The CDR3 region is CASSSGPGGNQPQHF. The DNA of the CDR3 is TGTGCCAGCAGCTCGGGACCGGGAGGCAATCAGCCCCAGCATTTT.

The chain recombines TRBV28 with TRBJ2-7; D is undetermined. V lost 6 bases and J 2 bases, leaving 11 bases between the germline ends. Germline lookup yields CDR1 MDHEN and CDR2 SYDVKM. The CDR3 is 13 residues long. CDR3 residues: CASRPGPAYEQYF. The CDR3 DNA is TGTGCCAGCAGGCCGGGCCCAGCCTACGAGCAGTACTTC. The complete variable domain, with remaining parts taken from reference TRBV28 and TRBJ2-7, reads DVKVTQSSRYLVKRTGEKVFLECVQDMDHENMFWYRQDPGLGLRLIYFSYDVKMKEKGDIPEGYSVSREKKERFSLILESASTNQTSMYLCASRPGPAYEQYFGPGTRLTVT.

The chain combines TRBV4-3 with TRBJ1-4; D ambiguous. This CDR3 contains 17 residues. Between the trimmed V and J ends, which lost 0 bases and 2 bases, there was a span of 13 bases. Germline assignment: CDR1 LGHNA and CDR2 YSLEER. The CDR3 DNA reads as TGCGCCAGCAGCCAAGAAGTCCGGCCACGCACTAATGAAAAACTGTTTTTT. Protein sequence: CASSQEVRPRTNEKLFF.

This clone appeared a few times. This rearrangement joins TRBV6-4 to TRBJ2-3; D not resolved. Trimming took 1 base from V and 1 from J, leaving 3 bases between them. The CDR3 is made up of 13 amino acids. Germline V gene lookup returns CDR1 MRHNA and CDR2 SNTAGT. CDR3 coding DNA: TGTGCCAGCAGTGACTGGGGCACAGATACGCAGTATTTT. It specifies CASSDWGTDTQYF.

This clone was detected only a few times. The V and J genes are TRBV18 and TRBJ1-1; no clear D. The CDR3 sequence is 14 residues long. V was cut by 5 bases and J by 1 base, with 11 bases left in between. Germline CDR1 reads KGHSH; CDR2 reads LQKENI. This CDR3 is CASSAAGENTEAFF. CDR3 nucleotides: TGTGCCAGCTCAGCGGCCGGGGAGAACACTGAAGCTTTCTTT. The whole variable domain, remainder taken from reference TRBV18 and TRBJ1-1, is NAGVMQNPRHLVRRRGQEARLRCSPMKGHSHVYWYRQLPEEGLKFMVYLQKENIIDESGMPKERFSAEFPKEGPSILRIQQVVRGDSAAYFCASSAAGENTEAFFGQGTRLTVV.

The chain links TRBV28 to TRBJ2-2; tentative D call: TRBD2 (5 bases). Trimming stripped 6 bases from V and 8 bases from J, with 10 bases between. This CDR3 has 12 amino acids. The germline gives CDR1 MDHEN, CDR2 SYDVKM. The CDR3 spells CASSVRRGELFF. The CDR3 DNA follows: TGTGCCAGCAGCGTCAGGAGGGGGGAGCTGTTTTTT.